This TCR beta chain was recovered during a study of blood T cell repertoires in COVID-19 (TCRdb year 2020). About the full investigation: Samples covering the acute and convalescent phases of COVID-19 were provided by collaborators in the United States, Italy and Spain. Samples were obtained from the ongoing ImmuneRACE study (first 160 participants) and from about 1,300 subjects provided by 6 global collaborators. HLA class I and class II types, where available, came from metadata supplied by the sample provider rather than from assay-based typing. The material from the prospective study consisted of cDNA or gDNA derived from T cells, B-cell-depleted T cells, or PBMCs. The repertoires were made available in a free public database intended to serve as a resource for research on the immune response to SARS-CoV-2. Nearly every sample came with metadata listing a de-identified subject ID, COVID-19 status, age in years and sex. Subjects who had been exposed to COVID-19, were actively infected with it, or had recovered from it provided the deeply sampled blood TCRbeta repertoires that made up the dataset.

Between the V and J ends, shortened by 2 bases and 3 bases respectively, the junction contains 13 bases. Inclusive of the bounding cysteine and phenylalanine, the CDR3 is 15 residues long. Of all the DNA, just the CDR3 is kept, 45 bases in frame from base 1. CDR1 and CDR2 (SGHRS, YFSETQ) derive from the germline V gene. The full study reports these points: The quantity of clinical and demographic metadata differed by source and by participant and was supplied without curation.

A word on this clone: Its antigen is still unknown. Per-base quality was not reported, and no clone a single base away is much larger than it.

Collaborating institutions collected whole blood in K2EDTA tubes following their own protocols. For TCRbeta analysis, collaborators shipped samples in one of three forms: frozen whole blood, isolated PBMCs, or DNA extracted from either of those sample types. The immunoSEQ Assay, a bias-controlled multiplex PCR, was used to amplify TCRbeta CDR3 regions from genomic DNA. The original pipeline was this. The number of nucleated cells in each sample was estimated by amplification of reference gene primers within the assay. To quantify the absolute abundance of each unique TCRbeta CDR3 rearrangement, sequence reads were collapsed and filtered. For each sample, productive Simpson clonality was calculated as the square root of Simpson's diversity index over productive rearrangements. The immuneACCESS repertoire file appears here via TCRdb, limited to in-frame rearrangements. These files lack a portion of the clones; in checked studies, under half of the deficit traces to unresolved V genes, and the cause of the others is not known. The DNA gave D and trimming, while V, J and clone size come from that table. The sample records 100,000 or so clones, roughly 86% of which are singletons. The top ten constitute around 10% of the sample.

The V and J segments used are TRBV5-1 and TRBJ2-3; TRBD2 is a possible D gene, resting on 7 matching bases. This receptor was identified in a man aged 35 to 55 with active or convalescent COVID-19. The sample was peripheral blood. The CDR3 has the sequence CASSLGGARTDTQYF. The DNA is as follows: TGCGCCAGCAGCTTAGGGGGGGCGCGGACAGATACGCAGTATTTT.